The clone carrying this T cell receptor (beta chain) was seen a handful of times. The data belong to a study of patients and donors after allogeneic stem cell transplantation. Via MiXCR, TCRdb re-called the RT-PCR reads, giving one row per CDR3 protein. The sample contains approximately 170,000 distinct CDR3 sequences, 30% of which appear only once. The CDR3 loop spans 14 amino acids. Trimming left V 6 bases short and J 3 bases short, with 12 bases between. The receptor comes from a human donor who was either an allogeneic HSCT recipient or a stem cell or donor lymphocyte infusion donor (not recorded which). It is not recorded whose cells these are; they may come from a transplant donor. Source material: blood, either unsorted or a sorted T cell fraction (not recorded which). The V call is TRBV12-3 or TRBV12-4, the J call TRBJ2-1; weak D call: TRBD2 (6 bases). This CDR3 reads CASRWGDLYNEQFF. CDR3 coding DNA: TGTGCCAGCAGGTGGGGGGACCTCTACAATGAGCAGTTCTTC.